This entry is about one T cell receptor beta chain. Its antigen is as yet unknown. This record belongs to a study of cytomegalovirus exposure and HLA in healthy donors. Points from the study as a whole: Later analysis associated a missense DCLRE1C variant with TCR beta V- and J-gene trimming. It was in a later analysis that TCR association rates were seen to vary by HLA locus, highest for DRB1 and lowest for HLA-C. Fewer N-insertions (relative to the roughly 670-donor mean) were reportedly seen in an Asian-associated ancestry cluster in a later analysis.

PCR primers comprised 60 Vbeta and 13 Jbeta primers. Some clones are missing from TCRdb's copy, which holds only in-frame ones; the method was immunoSEQ multiplex PCR. The table lists around 150,000 clones, under 70% of them singletons. Sequencing used PBMCs. This receptor was identified in a woman aged 35 to 49 in good health and CMV-seropositive.

Here the CDR3 reads CASSMGFLANEQFF. CDR3 DNA sequence: TGTGCCAGTAGTATGGGTTTCCTAGCCAATGAGCAGTTCTTC. The V and J genes are TRBV19 and TRBJ2-1; D may be TRBD2 (5 bases). The CDR3 extends over 14 amino acids. The germline V gene has CDR1 LNHDA and CDR2 SQIVND (reference sequence). The V end was cut by 3 bases, the J end by 6 bases, with 12 bases between. Using reference TRBV19 and TRBJ2-1 for the parts outside the CDR3, the full variable domain is DGGITQSPKYLFRKEGQNVTLSCEQNLNHDAMYWYRQDPGQGLRLIYYSQIVNDFQKGDIAEGYSVSREKKESFPLTVTSAQKNPTAFYLCASSMGFLANEQFFGPGTRLTVL.